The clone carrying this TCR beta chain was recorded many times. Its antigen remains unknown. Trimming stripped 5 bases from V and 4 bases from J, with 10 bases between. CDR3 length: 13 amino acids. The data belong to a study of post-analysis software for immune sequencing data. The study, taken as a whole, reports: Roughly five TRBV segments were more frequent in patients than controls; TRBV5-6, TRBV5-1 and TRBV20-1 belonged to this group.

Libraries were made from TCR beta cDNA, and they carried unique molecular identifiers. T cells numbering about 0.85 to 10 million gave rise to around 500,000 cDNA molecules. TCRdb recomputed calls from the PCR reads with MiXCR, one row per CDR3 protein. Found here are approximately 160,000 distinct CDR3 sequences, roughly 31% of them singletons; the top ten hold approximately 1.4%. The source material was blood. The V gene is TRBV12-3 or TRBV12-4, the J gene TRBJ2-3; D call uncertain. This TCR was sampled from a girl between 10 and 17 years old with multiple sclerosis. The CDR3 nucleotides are TGTGCCAGCAGTATACAGCCAGCAGATACGCAGTATTTT. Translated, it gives CASSIQPADTQYF.